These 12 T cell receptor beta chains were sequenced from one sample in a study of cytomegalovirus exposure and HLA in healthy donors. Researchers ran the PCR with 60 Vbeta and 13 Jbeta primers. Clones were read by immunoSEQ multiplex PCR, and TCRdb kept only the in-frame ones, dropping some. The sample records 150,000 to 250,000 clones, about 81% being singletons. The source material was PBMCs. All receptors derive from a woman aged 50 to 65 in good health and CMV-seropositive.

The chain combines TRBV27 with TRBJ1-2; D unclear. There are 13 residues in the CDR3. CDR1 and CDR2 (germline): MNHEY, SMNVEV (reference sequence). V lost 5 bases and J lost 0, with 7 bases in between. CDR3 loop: CASSPEPNYGYTF. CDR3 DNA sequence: TGTGCCAGCAGTCCAGAACCTAACTATGGCTACACCTTC.

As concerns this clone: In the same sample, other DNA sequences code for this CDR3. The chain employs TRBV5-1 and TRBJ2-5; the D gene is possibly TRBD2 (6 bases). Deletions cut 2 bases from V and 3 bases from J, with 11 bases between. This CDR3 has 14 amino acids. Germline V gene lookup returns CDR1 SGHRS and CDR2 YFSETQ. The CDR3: CASSLGRGEETQYF. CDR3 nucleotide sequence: TGCGCCAGCAGCTTAGGCCGCGGGGAAGAGACCCAGTACTTC.

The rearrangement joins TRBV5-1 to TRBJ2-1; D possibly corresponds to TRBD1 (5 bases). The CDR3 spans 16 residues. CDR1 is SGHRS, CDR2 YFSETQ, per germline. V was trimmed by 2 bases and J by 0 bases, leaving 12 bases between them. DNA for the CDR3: TGCGCCAGCAGCTTCCAGGGTCCGAGCTCCTACAATGAGCAGTTCTTC. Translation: CASSFQGPSSYNEQFF. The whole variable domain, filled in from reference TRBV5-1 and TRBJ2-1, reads KAGVTQTPRYLIKTRGQQVTLSCSPISGHRSVSWYQQTPGQGLQFLFEYFSETQRNKGNFPGRFSGRQFSNSRSEMNVSTLELGDSALYLCASSFQGPSSYNEQFFGPGTRLTVL.

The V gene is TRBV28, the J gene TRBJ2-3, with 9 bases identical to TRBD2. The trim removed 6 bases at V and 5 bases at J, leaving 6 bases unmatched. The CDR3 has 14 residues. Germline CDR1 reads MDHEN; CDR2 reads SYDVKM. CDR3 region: CASSLAGVQDTQYF. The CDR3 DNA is TGTGCCAGCAGCTTAGCGGGAGTACAAGATACGCAGTATTTT. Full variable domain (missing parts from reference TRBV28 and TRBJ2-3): DVKVTQSSRYLVKRTGEKVFLECVQDMDHENMFWYRQDPGLGLRLIYFSYDVKMKEKGDIPEGYSVSREKKERFSLILESASTNQTSMYLCASSLAGVQDTQYFGPGTRLTVL.

CDR3 sequence (DNA): TGCGCCAGCAGCATTGGGGGACAACTGGGCGAGCAGTACTTC. Its translation: CASSIGGQLGEQYF. The chain links TRBV5-1 to TRBJ2-7; tentatively, D is TRBD1 (6 bases). This CDR3 region has 14 residues. CDR1 and CDR2 (germline): SGHRS, YFSETQ. With 4 bases removed from V and 6 bases from J, the gap between germline ends came to 17 bases.

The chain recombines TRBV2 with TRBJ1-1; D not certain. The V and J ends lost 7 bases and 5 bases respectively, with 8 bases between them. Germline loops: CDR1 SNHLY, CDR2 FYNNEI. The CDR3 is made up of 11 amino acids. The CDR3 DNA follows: TGTGCCAGCACTACGAGAACTGAAGCTTTCTTT. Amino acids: CASTTRTEAFF.

CDR3 amino acids: CATSKQGSGNTIYF. The CDR3 DNA reads TGTGCCACCAGCAAGCAGGGGTCTGGAAACACCATATATTTT. V is TRBV15 and J is TRBJ1-3; D is perhaps TRBD1 (6 bases). The CDR3 extends over 14 amino acids. The V and J ends lost 4 bases and 1 base respectively, with 8 bases between them. Germline V gene lookup returns CDR1 LNHNV and CDR2 YYDKDF (reference sequence).

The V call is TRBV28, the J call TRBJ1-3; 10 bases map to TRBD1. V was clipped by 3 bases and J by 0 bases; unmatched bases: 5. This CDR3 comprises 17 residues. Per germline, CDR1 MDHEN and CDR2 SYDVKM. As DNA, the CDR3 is TGTGCCAGCAGTTTTCCCGGACAGGGGGGCTCTGGAAACACCATATATTTT. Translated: CASSFPGQGGSGNTIYF. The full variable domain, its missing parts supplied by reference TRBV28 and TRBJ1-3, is DVKVTQSSRYLVKRTGEKVFLECVQDMDHENMFWYRQDPGLGLRLIYFSYDVKMKEKGDIPEGYSVSREKKERFSLILESASTNQTSMYLCASSFPGQGGSGNTIYFGEGSWLTVV.

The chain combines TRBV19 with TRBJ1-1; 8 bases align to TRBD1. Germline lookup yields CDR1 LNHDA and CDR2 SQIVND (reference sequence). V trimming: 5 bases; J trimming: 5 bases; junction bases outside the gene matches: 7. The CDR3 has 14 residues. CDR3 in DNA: TGTGCCAGTAGTCTGCAGGGGGCGCAGACTGAAGCTTTCTTT. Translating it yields CASSLQGAQTEAFF.

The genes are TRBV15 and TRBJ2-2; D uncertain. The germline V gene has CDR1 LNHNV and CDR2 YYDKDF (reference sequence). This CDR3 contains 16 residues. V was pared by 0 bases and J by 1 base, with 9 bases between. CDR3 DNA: TGTGCCACCAGCAGAGACGCAGGTCAGAACACCGGGGAGCTGTTTTTT. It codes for CATSRDAGQNTGELFF.

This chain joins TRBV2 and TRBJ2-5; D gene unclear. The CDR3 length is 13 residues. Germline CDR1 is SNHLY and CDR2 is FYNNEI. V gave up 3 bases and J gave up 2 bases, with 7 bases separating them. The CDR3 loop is CASSEVRQETQYF. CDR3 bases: TGTGCCAGCAGTGAGGTCAGACAAGAGACCCAGTACTTC.

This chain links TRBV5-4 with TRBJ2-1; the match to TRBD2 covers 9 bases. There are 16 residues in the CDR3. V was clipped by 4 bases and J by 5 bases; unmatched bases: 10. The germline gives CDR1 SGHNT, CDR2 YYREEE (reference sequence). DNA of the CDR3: TGTGCCAGCAGCGGCTTACTAGCGGGTGGTCACAATGAGCAGTTCTTC. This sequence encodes CASSGLLAGGHNEQFF.